Below, 2 T cell receptor beta chains from the same sample are listed, as sequenced in a study of blood T cell repertoires in COVID-19. The data were produced by immunoSEQ multiplex PCR, yet TCRdb's version contains in-frame clones alone and is incomplete. The sample contains 300,000 to 400,000 clones, around 85% of which appear only once. Sample: PBMCs or T cells enriched from blood (not recorded which). The receptors here all came from a woman aged 40 to 49 with acute COVID-19.

CDR3 sequence: CASSEEGGRRGYTF. CDR3 in DNA: TGTGCCAGCAGCGAAGAGGGAGGGCGGCGTGGCTACACCTTC. The rearrangement links TRBV9 to TRBJ1-2, with D hard to call. V was trimmed by 3 bases and J by 7 bases, leaving 16 bases between them. This CDR3 is 14 amino acids long. CDR1 is SGDLS, CDR2 YYNGEE, per germline.

The rearrangement uses TRBV5-1 and TRBJ1-2; 10 bases map to TRBD1. Trimming took 4 bases from V and 0 from J; bases not matched to a gene: 6. The CDR3 spans 16 residues. Germline assignment: CDR1 SGHRS and CDR2 YFSETQ. CDR3 protein: CASSEPGQGSNYGYTF. DNA for the CDR3: TGCGCCAGCAGCGAGCCGGGACAGGGGTCTAACTATGGCTACACCTTC. The full variable domain, its missing parts supplied by reference TRBV5-1 and TRBJ1-2, is KAGVTQTPRYLIKTRGQQVTLSCSPISGHRSVSWYQQTPGQGLQFLFEYFSETQRNKGNFPGRFSGRQFSNSRSEMNVSTLELGDSALYLCASSEPGQGSNYGYTFGSGTRLTVV.